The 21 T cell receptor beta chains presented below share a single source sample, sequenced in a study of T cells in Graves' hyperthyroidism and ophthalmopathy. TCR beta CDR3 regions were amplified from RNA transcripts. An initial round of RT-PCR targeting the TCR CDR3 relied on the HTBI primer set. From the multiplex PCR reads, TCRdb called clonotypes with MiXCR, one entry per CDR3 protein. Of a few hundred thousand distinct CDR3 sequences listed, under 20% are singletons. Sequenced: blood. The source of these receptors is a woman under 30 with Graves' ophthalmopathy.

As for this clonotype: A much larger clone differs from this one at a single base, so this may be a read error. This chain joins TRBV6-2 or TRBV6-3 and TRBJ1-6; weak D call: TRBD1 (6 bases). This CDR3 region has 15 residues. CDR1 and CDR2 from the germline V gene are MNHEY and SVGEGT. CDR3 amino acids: CAGSPRGARNSPLHF. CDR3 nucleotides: TGTGCCGGCAGTCCCAGGGGTGCAAGGAATTCACCCCTCCACTTT.

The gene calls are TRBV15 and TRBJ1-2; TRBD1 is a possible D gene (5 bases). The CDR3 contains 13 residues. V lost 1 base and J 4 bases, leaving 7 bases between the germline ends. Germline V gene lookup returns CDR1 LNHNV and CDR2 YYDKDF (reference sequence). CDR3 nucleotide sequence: TGTGCCACCAGCAGAGGACAGATCTATGGCTACACCTTC. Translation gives CATSRGQIYGYTF.

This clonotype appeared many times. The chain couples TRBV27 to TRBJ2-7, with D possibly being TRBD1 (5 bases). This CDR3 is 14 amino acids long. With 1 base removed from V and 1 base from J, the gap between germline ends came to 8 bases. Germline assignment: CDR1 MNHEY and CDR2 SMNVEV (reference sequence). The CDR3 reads CASSLWGASYEQYF. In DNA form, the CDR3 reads TGTGCCAGCAGTTTATGGGGCGCATCCTACGAGCAGTACTTC.

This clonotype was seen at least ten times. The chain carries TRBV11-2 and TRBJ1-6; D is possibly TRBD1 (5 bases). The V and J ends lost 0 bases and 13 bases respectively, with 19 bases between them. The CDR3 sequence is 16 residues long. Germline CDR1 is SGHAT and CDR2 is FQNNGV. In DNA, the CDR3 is TGTGCCAGCAGCTTAGAGGCCGGGGCTATCGAGTTTCCCCTCCACTTT. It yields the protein CASSLEAGAIEFPLHF. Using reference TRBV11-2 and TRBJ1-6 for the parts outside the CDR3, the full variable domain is EAGVAQSPRYKIIEKRQSVAFWCNPISGHATLYWYQQILGQGPKLLIQFQNNGVVDDSQLPKDRFSAERLKGVDSTLKIQPAKLEDSAVYLCASSLEAGAIEFPLHFGNGTRLTVT.

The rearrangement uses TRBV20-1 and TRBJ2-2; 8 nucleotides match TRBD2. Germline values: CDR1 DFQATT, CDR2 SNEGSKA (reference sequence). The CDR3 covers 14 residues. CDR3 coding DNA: TGCAGCGTCCATGGTAGCGGGGTTACCGGGGAGCTGTTTTTT. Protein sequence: CSVHGSGVTGELFF.

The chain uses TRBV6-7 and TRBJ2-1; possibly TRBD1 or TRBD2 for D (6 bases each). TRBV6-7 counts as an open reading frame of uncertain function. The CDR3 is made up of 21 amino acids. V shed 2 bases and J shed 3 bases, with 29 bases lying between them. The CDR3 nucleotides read TGTGCCAGCAGTTACGTCGGACGAGGATGGGGGAAGGGGGGCTTCTACAATGAGCAGTTCTTC. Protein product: CASSYVGRGWGKGGFYNEQFF.

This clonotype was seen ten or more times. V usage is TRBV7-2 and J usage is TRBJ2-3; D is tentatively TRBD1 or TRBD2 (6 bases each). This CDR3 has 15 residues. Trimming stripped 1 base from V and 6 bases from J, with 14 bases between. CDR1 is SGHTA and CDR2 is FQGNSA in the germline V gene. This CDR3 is CASSLGGGGWDTQYF. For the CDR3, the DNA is TGTGCCAGCAGCTTAGGAGGGGGAGGTTGGGATACGCAGTATTTT.

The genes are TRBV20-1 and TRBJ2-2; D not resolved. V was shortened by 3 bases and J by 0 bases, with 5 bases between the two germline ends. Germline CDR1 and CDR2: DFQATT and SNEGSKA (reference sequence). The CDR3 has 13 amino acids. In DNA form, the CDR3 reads TGCAGTGCTAGTGCACCGAACACCGGGGAGCTGTTTTTT. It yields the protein CSASAPNTGELFF.

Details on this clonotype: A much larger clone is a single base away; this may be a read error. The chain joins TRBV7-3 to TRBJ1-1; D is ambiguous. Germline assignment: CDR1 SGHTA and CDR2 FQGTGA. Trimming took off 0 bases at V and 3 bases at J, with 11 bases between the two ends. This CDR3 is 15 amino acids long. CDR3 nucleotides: TGTGCCAGCAGCTTAACGGGTAACATGGACACTGAAGCTTTCTTT. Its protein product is CASSLTGNMDTEAFF.

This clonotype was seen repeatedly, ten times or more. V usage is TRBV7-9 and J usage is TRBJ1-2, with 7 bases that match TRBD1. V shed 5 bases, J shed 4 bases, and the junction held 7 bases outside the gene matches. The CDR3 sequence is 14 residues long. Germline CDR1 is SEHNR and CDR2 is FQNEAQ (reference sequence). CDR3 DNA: TGTGCCAGCAGCACCCCGACAGGGAGCTATGGCTACACCTTC. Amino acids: CASSTPTGSYGYTF. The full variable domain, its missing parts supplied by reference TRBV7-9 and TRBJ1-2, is DTGVSQNPRHKITKRGQNVTFRCDPISEHNRLYWYRQTLGQGPEFLTYFQNEAQLEKSRLLSDRFSAERPKGSFSTLEIQRTEQGDSAMYLCASSTPTGSYGYTFGSGTRLTVV.

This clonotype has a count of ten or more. The CDR3 sequence is CASSVMDRAGEQYF. The DNA for the CDR3 is TGTGCCAGCAGCGTGATGGACAGGGCCGGGGAGCAGTACTTC. V gene TRBV11-1 combines with J gene TRBJ2-7; 8 nucleotides align to TRBD1. V gave up 5 bases and J gave up 7 bases; unmatched junction bases: 10. The germline gives CDR1 SGHAT, CDR2 FQDESV (reference sequence). The CDR3 runs to 14 residues. The full variable domain, in which reference TRBV11-1 and TRBJ2-7 provide the parts outside the CDR3, is EAEVAQSPRYKITEKSQAVAFWCDPISGHATLYWYRQILGQGPELLVQFQDESVVDDSQLPKDRFSAERLKGVDSTLKIQPAELGDSAMYLCASSVMDRAGEQYFGPGTRLTVT.

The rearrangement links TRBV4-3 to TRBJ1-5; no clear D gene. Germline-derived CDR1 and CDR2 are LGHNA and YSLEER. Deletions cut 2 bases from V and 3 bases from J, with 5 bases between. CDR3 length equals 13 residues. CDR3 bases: TGCGCCAGCAGCCAATCCATCAATCAGCCCCAGCATTTT. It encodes CASSQSINQPQHF.

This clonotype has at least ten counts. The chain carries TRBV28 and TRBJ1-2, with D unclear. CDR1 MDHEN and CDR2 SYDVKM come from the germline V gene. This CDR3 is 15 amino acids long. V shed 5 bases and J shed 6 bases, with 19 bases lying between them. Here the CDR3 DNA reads TGTGCCAGCAGTCCTTCCGATGGACGGATAGATGGCTACACCTTC. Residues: CASSPSDGRIDGYTF.

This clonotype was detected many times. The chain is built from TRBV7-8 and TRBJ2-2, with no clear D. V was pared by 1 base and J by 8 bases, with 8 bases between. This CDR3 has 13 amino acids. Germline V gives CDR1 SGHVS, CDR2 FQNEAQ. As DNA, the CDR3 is TGTGCCAGCAGCTTAGACGGTCCGGGGGAGCTGTTTTTT. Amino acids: CASSLDGPGELFF.

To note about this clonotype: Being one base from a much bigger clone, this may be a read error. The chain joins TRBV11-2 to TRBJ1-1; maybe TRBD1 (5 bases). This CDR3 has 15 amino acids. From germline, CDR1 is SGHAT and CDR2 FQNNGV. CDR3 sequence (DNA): TGTGCCAGCAGCCCTAACCGGGGCCCGAACACTGAAGCTCTCTTT. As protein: CASSPNRGPNTEALF.

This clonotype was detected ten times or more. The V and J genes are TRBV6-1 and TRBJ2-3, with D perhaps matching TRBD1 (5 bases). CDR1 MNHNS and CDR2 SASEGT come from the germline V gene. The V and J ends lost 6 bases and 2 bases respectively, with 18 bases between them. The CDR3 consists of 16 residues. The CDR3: CASSHRRAGHTDTQYF. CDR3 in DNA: TGTGCCAGCAGCCATAGAAGGGCAGGGCACACAGATACGCAGTATTTT.

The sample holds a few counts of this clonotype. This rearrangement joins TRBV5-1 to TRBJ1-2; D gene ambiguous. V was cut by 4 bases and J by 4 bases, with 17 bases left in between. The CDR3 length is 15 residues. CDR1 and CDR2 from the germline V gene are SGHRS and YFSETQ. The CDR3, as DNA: TGCGCCAGCAGCCCCGGTTCCGGGTTAAGCTATGGCTACACCTTC. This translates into CASSPGSGLSYGYTF.

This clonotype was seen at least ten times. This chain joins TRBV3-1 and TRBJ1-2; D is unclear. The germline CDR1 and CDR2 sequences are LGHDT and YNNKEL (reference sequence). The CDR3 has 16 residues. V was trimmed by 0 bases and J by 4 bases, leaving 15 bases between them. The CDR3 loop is CASSQDWASRSYGYTF. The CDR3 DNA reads TGTGCCAGCAGCCAAGATTGGGCCTCTAGGAGCTATGGCTACACCTTC. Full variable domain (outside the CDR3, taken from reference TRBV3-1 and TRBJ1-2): DTAVSQTPKYLVTQMGNDKSIKCEQNLGHDTMYWYKQDSKKFLKIMFSYNNKELIINETVPNRFSPKSPDKAHLNLHINSLELGDSAVYFCASSQDWASRSYGYTFGSGTRLTVV.

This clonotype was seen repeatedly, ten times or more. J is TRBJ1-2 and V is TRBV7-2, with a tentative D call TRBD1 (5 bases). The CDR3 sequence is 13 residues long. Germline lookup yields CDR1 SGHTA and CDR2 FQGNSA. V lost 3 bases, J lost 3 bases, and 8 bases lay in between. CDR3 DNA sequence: TGTGCCAGCAGCTTCCTGGGGGACTATGGCTACACCTTC. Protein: CASSFLGDYGYTF.

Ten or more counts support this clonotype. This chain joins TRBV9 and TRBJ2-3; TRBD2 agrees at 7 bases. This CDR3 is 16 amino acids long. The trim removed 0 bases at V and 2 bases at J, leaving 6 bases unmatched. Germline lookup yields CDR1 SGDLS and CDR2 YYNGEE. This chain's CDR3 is CASSVGGLPLTDTQYF. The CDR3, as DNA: TGTGCCAGCAGCGTAGGGGGACTACCTCTCACAGATACGCAGTATTTT. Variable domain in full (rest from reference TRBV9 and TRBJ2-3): DSGVTQTPKHLITATGQRVTLRCSPRSGDLSVYWYQQSLDQGLQFLIQYYNGEERAKGNILERFSAQQFPDLHSELNLSSLELGDSALYFCASSVGGLPLTDTQYFGPGTRLTVL.

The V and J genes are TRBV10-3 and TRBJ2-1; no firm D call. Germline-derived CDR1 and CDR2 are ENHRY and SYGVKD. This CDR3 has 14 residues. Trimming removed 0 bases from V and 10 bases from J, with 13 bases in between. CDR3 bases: TGTGCCATCAGTGAGTCCAGTTTAGTCGACGAGCAGTTCTTC. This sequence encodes CAISESSLVDEQFF.